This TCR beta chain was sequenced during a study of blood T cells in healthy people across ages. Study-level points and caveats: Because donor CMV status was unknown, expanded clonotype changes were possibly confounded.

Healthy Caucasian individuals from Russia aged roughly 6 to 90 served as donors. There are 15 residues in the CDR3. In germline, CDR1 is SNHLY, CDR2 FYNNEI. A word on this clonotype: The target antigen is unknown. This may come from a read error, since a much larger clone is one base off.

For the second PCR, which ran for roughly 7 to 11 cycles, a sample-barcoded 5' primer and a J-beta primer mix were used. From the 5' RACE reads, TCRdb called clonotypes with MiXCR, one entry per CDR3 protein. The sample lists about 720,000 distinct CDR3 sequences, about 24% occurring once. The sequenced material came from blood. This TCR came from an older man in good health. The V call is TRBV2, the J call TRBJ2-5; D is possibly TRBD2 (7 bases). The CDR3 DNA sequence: TGTGTCAGCAACCGGGGGGCACACACGCAAGAGACCCAGTACTTC. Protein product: CVSNRGAHTQETQYF.